Below, 9 T cell receptor beta chains from the same sample are listed, as sequenced in a study of a mutant IDH1 vaccine in newly diagnosed glioma. The antigens of these receptors remain unknown. Time point here: week 11, during vaccination. A single vaccine dose contained 300 ug of mutant IDH1 20-mer peptide, and topical imiquimod was used with it. Clones were read by immunoSEQ multiplex PCR, and TCRdb kept only the in-frame ones, dropping some. The data show 20,000 to 25,000 clones, with about three quarters seen just once and 9.5% to 11% held by the top ten. The material sequenced was peripheral blood mononuclear cells (PBMCs), taken from a glioma patient whose treatment included an IDH1 peptide vaccine. These receptors were collected from a man between 18 and 29 years old with glioma. Some clones in this sample may be carry-over from other donors' samples.

The rearrangement links TRBV2 to TRBJ2-3; D is possibly TRBD1 (5 bases). The CDR3 spans 13 residues. Germline CDR1 SNHLY, CDR2 FYNNEI. V was clipped by 6 bases and J by 0 bases, with 7 bases between them. The CDR3 here is CASRDKSTDTQYF. The CDR3 DNA sequence: TGTGCCAGCAGGGACAAGAGCACAGATACGCAGTATTTT.

Only one count was recorded for this clone. The chain has TRBV7-2 and TRBJ1-4; maybe TRBD1 (5 bases). Germline values: CDR1 SGHTA, CDR2 FQGNSA. With 1 base removed from V and 5 bases from J, the gap between germline ends came to 8 bases. The CDR3 contains 14 residues. CDR3 bases: TGTGCCAGCAGCTTAGAATGGGGGAATGAAAAACTGTTTTTT. As protein: CASSLEWGNEKLFF.

This chain connects TRBV6-5 to TRBJ2-1; no reliable D call. This CDR3 contains 13 residues. The germline V gene has CDR1 MNHEY and CDR2 SVGAGI. V lost 0 bases, J lost 6 bases, and 6 bases lay in between. CDR3 nucleotides: TGTGCCAGCAGTTACTCTACCCCCAATGAGCAGTTCTTC. Translating gives CASSYSTPNEQFF.

This sequence joins TRBV7-3 and TRBJ2-1; D gene uncertain. The CDR3 sequence is 13 residues long. Germline V gene sequence: CDR1 SGHTA, CDR2 FQGTGA. V lost 6 bases, J lost 6 bases, and 12 bases lay in between. The CDR3 coding sequence is TGTGCCAGCAGTTTCGCCGGTGGCAATGAGCAGTTCTTC. Translated: CASSFAGGNEQFF. The variable domain in full, with the rest retrieved from reference TRBV7-3 and TRBJ2-1, is GAGVSQTPSNKVTEKGKYVELRCDPISGHTALYWYRQSLGQGPEFLIYFQGTGAADDSGLPNDRFFAVRPEGSVSTLKIQRTERGDSAVYLCASSFAGGNEQFFGPGTRLTVL.

The chain uses TRBV5-4 and TRBJ1-2; D is undetermined. V lost 4 bases to trimming and J lost 5 bases, with 15 bases between them. In germline, CDR1 is SGHNT, CDR2 YYREEE (reference sequence). The CDR3 runs to 14 residues. In DNA, the CDR3 is TGTGCCAGCAGCGAACAAGGAGAGATTTATGGCTACACCTTC. Its translation: CASSEQGEIYGYTF.

The chain recombines TRBV7-2 with TRBJ1-6; a possible D gene is TRBD1 (5 bases). Germline CDR1 is SGHTA and CDR2 is FQGNSA. V was cut by 3 bases and J by 7 bases, with 13 bases left in between. This CDR3 contains 15 residues. CDR3 sequence: CASSFGTQGNSPLHF. CDR3 DNA: TGTGCCAGCAGCTTTGGGACCCAGGGAAATTCACCCCTCCACTTT.

The V gene is TRBV11-1, the J gene TRBJ1-5, with D unresolved. The germline V gene encodes CDR1 SGHAT and CDR2 FQDESV (reference sequence). V was trimmed by 1 base and J by 4 bases, leaving 5 bases between them. The length of the CDR3 is 13 residues. Written as DNA, the CDR3 is TGTGCCAGCAGCTTAGTGGGGAATCAGCCCCAGCATTTT. Translating gives CASSLVGNQPQHF.

A few counts support this clone. The chain couples TRBV27 to TRBJ2-7; D may be TRBD1 (6 bases). This CDR3 comprises 13 residues. CDR1 MNHEY and CDR2 SMNVEV come from the germline V gene (reference sequence). Trimming shortened V by 3 bases and J by 6 bases, and 12 bases separated the two germline ends. The CDR3 here is CASSFQQGSEQYF. CDR3 DNA sequence: TGTGCCAGCAGTTTCCAACAGGGCTCCGAGCAGTACTTC.

J is TRBJ2-3 and V is TRBV7-9; 10 bases agree with TRBD1. The germline gives CDR1 SEHNR, CDR2 FQNEAQ (reference sequence). Losses at the gene ends were 4 bases for V and 6 bases for J; bases not matched to a gene: 7. The length of the CDR3 is 15 residues. The CDR3, as DNA: TGTGCCAGCAGCTCTCCGGGACAGGGGATTGATACGCAGTATTTT. This sequence encodes CASSSPGQGIDTQYF. Based on the CDR3 plus reference TRBV7-9 and TRBJ2-3, the full variable domain is DTGVSQNPRHKITKRGQNVTFRCDPISEHNRLYWYRQTLGQGPEFLTYFQNEAQLEKSRLLSDRFSAERPKGSFSTLEIQRTEQGDSAMYLCASSSPGQGIDTQYFGPGTRLTVL.